This T cell receptor beta chain was identified during a study of tumor-infiltrating lymphocytes in primary liver carcinoma. The CDR3 has 14 amino acids. Bulk tissue was left unsorted, and RNA and DNA were co-extracted from roughly 20-30 mg of it. The investigators made TCR beta cDNA from around 530 ng total RNA, using a constant-region primer. Researchers made the TCR beta libraries by running three nested multiplex PCR rounds with slightly modified ARM-PCR. The two initial PCR rounds, ten to eleven cycles each, used TRBV1-TRBV30 forward and C-beta reverse primers. TCRdb ran MiXCR on the multiplex PCR reads and lists one entry per CDR3 protein. This table has around 70,000 distinct CDR3 sequences, over 60% appearing once. Note on this clonotype: Sequence at one end of the junction differs from germline and may be a read error.

The chain couples TRBV12-3 or TRBV12-4 to TRBJ1-4; D remains unclear. This receptor was obtained from a middle-aged man with primary liver carcinoma and hepatitis B virus infection. The sample consisted of liver tumor tissue from sampling region 4. Subset specified: tumor region T4, right-lateral pole. The CDR3 DNA reads as TGTGCCAGCAGTTTACATGAGTTTTCGGAAAAAGTGTTTTTT. Amino acid sequence: CASSLHEFSEKVFF.